These T cell receptor beta chains were read from a single sample in a study of circulating and synovial CD4+ cells in juvenile arthritis. Profiled with immunoSEQ multiplex PCR; TCRdb holds only in-frame clones, not every one. This table holds tens of thousands of clones, 85% to 95% found once. What was sequenced was CD4+ T cells from blood. The receptor set was obtained from a human donor with juvenile idiopathic arthritis. Both conserved end residues are part of each CDR3. D genes are given only for firm matches. Some rows mark clone size as missing; the rest say once, few, many or name a class of expanded clone.

size	D	V	J	DNA	CDR3
NA	NA	TRBV5-1	TRBJ2-5	TGCGCCAGCAGGGTCCATGGAGGAGAGACCCAGTACTTC	CASRVHGGETQYF
NA	TRBD2	TRBV19	TRBJ2-7	TGTGCCAGTAGTCTCAGGACTAGCGGGGGGGCCTCCTACGAGCAGTACTTC	CASSLRTSGGASYEQYF
NA	NA	TRBV11-1	TRBJ1-1	TGTGCCAGCAGCTTTGGTCGGGGACAGAACACTGAAGCTTTCTTT	CASSFGRGQNTEAFF
once	NA	TRBV27	TRBJ2-5	TGTGCCAGCAGTTTATTTCCGGCAGGGCGGGAGACCCAGTACTTC	CASSLFPAGRETQYF
NA	TRBD1	TRBV2	TRBJ1-5	TGTGCCAGCACCGAGCAGGGGGCGCGGGGGCAGCCCCAGCATTTT	CASTEQGARGQPQHF
NA	NA	TRBV4-3	TRBJ1-1	TGCGCCAGCAGCCAAGATAAGGGGTCTGAAGCTTTCTTT	CASSQDKGSEAFF
NA	NA	TRBV9	TRBJ1-2	TGTGCCAGCAGCCCGGTACCGAACTATGGCTACACCTTC	CASSPVPNYGYTF
NA	TRBD1	TRBV4-2	TRBJ2-1	TGTGCCAGCAGCCTGACAGGGGATAGGGAGCAGTTCTTC	CASSLTGDREQFF
NA	TRBD1	TRBV10-3	TRBJ1-6	TGTGCCATCAATACACAGGGGACTGATTCACCCCTCCACTTT	CAINTQGTDSPLHF
once	TRBD1	TRBV10-3	TRBJ1-2	TGTGCCATCAATCCGGGACAGGGGAGGAACTATGGCTACACCTTC	CAINPGQGRNYGYTF